These 10 T cell receptor beta chains came from one sample sequenced in a study of T cells after yellow fever vaccination. TCRdb recomputed calls from the 5' RACE reads with MiXCR, one row per CDR3 protein. Of hundreds of thousands of distinct CDR3 sequences in the sample, 21% were seen once. The specimen comprised PBMCs, sampled around 3 weeks after the first yellow fever vaccination. These receptor sequences come from a man between 18 and 35 years old who received the YFV17D yellow fever vaccine.

V and J are TRBV11-2 and TRBJ1-2; TRBD1 matches 7 bases. The V and J ends lost 1 base and 4 bases, in that order; junction bases with no gene match: 6. Germline assignment: CDR1 SGHAT and CDR2 FQNNGV. CDR3 length equals 15 residues. The CDR3 loop is CASSLGGGEGYGYTF. The CDR3 coding sequence is TGTGCCAGCAGCTTAGGAGGGGGCGAAGGCTATGGCTACACCTTC.

The V gene is TRBV7-2, the J gene TRBJ2-7; 11 bases agree with TRBD1. Germline V gene lookup returns CDR1 SGHTA and CDR2 FQGNSA. V lost 7 bases to trimming and J lost 3 bases; unmatched junction nucleotides: 8. This CDR3 has 15 amino acids. This CDR3 reads CASNLMGTGGYEQYF. The CDR3 region has the DNA TGTGCCAGCAACCTGATGGGGACAGGGGGCTACGAGCAGTACTTC.

This rearrangement joins TRBV5-1 to TRBJ2-3; D possibly corresponds to TRBD1 (6 bases). The CDR3 runs 15 residues. Germline V gene sequence: CDR1 SGHRS, CDR2 YFSETQ. With 6 bases removed from V and 0 bases from J, the gap between germline ends came to 14 bases. The CDR3 region is CASTLEGVSTDTQYF. In DNA form, the CDR3 reads TGCGCCAGCACCCTAGAGGGGGTTAGCACAGATACGCAGTATTTT.

This clonotype appeared a few times. The rearrangement joins TRBV7-2 to TRBJ1-1; TRBD1 agrees at 8 bases. Trimming took 1 base from V and 1 from J; bases not matched to a gene: 2. In germline, CDR1 is SGHTA, CDR2 FQGNSA. The CDR3 length is 15 residues. The CDR3 region has the DNA TGTGCCAGCAGCTTAGTTCAGGGGGCGAACACTGAAGCTTTCTTT. Translated, it gives CASSLVQGANTEAFF.

A few counts support this clonotype. The V gene is TRBV5-4, the J gene TRBJ2-5, with 9 positions matching TRBD2. The CDR3 has 15 amino acids. Trimming at V came to 0 bases and at J to 4 bases, leaving 4 bases not matched to a gene. The germline V gene has CDR1 SGHNT and CDR2 YYREEE (reference sequence). Here the CDR3 DNA reads TGTGCCAGCAGCTTGGAGGGACTAGCTCTAGAGACCCAGTACTTC. This encodes CASSLEGLALETQYF. The whole variable domain, remainder taken from reference TRBV5-4 and TRBJ2-5, is ETGVTQSPTHLIKTRGQQVTLRCSSQSGHNTVSWYQQALGQGPQFIFQYYREEENGRGNFPPRFSGLQFPNYSSELNVNALELDDSALYLCASSLEGLALETQYFGPGTRLLVL.

This clonotype was seen only a few times. The V gene is TRBV5-1, the J gene TRBJ2-7; 7 positions agree with TRBD1. V lost 0 bases and J lost 6; bases outside the gene matches: 3. The V gene's germline CDR1 is SGHRS and CDR2 YFSETQ. The CDR3 runs to 13 residues. CDR3 amino acids: CASSLVAGGEQYV. For the CDR3, the DNA is TGCGCCAGCAGCTTGGTGGCAGGGGGCGAGCAGTACGTC.

This clonotype was detected a few times. The rearrangement uses TRBV4-3 and TRBJ2-3; D not certain. Trimming took 0 bases from V and 0 from J, leaving 13 bases between them. CDR1 and CDR2 (germline): LGHNA, YSLEER. CDR3 size: 17 residues. This CDR3 is CASSQELQFASTDTQYF. CDR3 nucleotide sequence: TGCGCCAGCAGCCAAGAGTTACAGTTCGCTAGCACAGATACGCAGTATTTT.

CDR3: CASRPAGGQRETQYF. Here the CDR3 DNA reads TGTGCCAGCAGACCCGCCGGGGGCCAGAGAGAGACCCAGTACTTC. The chain has TRBV28 and TRBJ2-5; TRBD1 or TRBD2 may be the D gene (6 bases each). The V gene's germline CDR1 is MDHEN and CDR2 SYDVKM. The germline V and J ends were trimmed by 6 bases and 4 bases, with 18 bases remaining between them. The CDR3 is 15 residues long.

This sequence joins TRBV9 and TRBJ2-3, with 8 bases fitting TRBD2. Trimming took 3 bases from V and 2 from J; bases not matched to a gene: 5. CDR1 is SGDLS and CDR2 is YYNGEE in the germline V gene. CDR3 length equals 15 residues. CDR3 sequence reads: CASSGGLGDTDTQYF. CDR3 nucleotide sequence: TGTGCCAGCAGCGGGGGACTAGGAGACACAGATACGCAGTATTTT.

V gene TRBV5-5 combines with J gene TRBJ2-3, with TRBD2 as a possible D gene (6 bases). This CDR3 is built from 14 residues. CDR1 and CDR2 (germline): SGHKS, YYEKEE (reference sequence). Trimming pared 4 bases from V and 3 bases from J, leaving 12 bases between. The CDR3 DNA sequence: TGTGCCAGCAGCCGGCAGAGCGGGACAGATACGCAGTATTTT. Translation: CASSRQSGTDTQYF.